This T cell receptor beta chain was identified in a study of CD8 T cells in Susac syndrome. The CDR3 has 14 amino acids. CDR1 is SGHDN and CDR2 is FVKESK in the germline V gene. Trimming stripped 0 bases from V and 5 bases from J, with 10 bases between. Sequencing of TCR beta, carried out with a high-throughput approach, was applied to CD8+ and CD4+ T cells from the blood. Healthy donors acted as controls, with matching for age and sex. The TEMRA cells underwent FACS enrichment, while the CD8+ and CD4+ T cells underwent negative isolation. It was with random hexamers that about 0.45 to 1 ug RNA was reverse transcribed. It was immunoSEQ multiplex PCR that amplified TCR beta CDR3 across 54 Vbeta and 13 Jbeta. MiXCR, run by TCRdb on the immunoSEQ multiplex PCR reads, gives a single entry per CDR3 protein. The table lists roughly 200,000 distinct CDR3 sequences, just under 95% of them singletons.

This TCR was recovered from a human donor in good health. The sample taken for sequencing was CD4+ T cells from PBMCs. The gene calls are TRBV14 and TRBJ1-2; D is undetermined. CDR3 in DNA: TGTGCCAGCAGCCAAGATGACGCGGTATATGGCTACACCTTC. Translating it yields CASSQDDAVYGYTF.